Following are 9 T cell receptor beta chains from one sample sequenced in a study of memory CD4+ T cells and cytomegalovirus serostatus. TCRdb keeps only in-frame clones here, not all; method: immunoSEQ multiplex PCR. The table shows 45,000 to 60,000 clones, with approximately 74% occurring only once. The sort gate was single viable CD3+CD4+CD8-CD45RO+ cells for memory CD4+ T cells. The sample comprised memory CD4+ T cells from blood. The receptors were sampled from an adult in good health and CMV-seropositive.

V gene TRBV28 combines with J gene TRBJ1-6; 9 nucleotides match TRBD1. With V trimmed by 3 bases and J by 9 bases, 6 bases remained unmatched. Germline CDR1 is MDHEN and CDR2 is SYDVKM. This CDR3 is built from 15 residues. The CDR3, as DNA: TGTGCCAGCAGTTTCCGGGACAGGGCGGGTTCACCCCTCCACTTT. It specifies CASSFRDRAGSPLHF.

The rearrangement joins TRBV7-3 to TRBJ2-6; no definite D call. There are 16 residues in the CDR3. Between the trimmed V and J ends, which lost 1 base and 0 bases, there was a span of 7 bases. Looked up from germline, CDR1 is SGHTA and CDR2 is FQGTGA. DNA of the CDR3: TGTGCCAGCAGCTTAAAAGCCTCCTCTGGGGCCAACGTCCTGACTTTC. It is translated as CASSLKASSGANVLTF.

The CDR3 nucleotides read TGTGCCAGCAGCAAGGGACTAGCCGGAACCGGGGAGCTGTTTTTT. Its protein is CASSKGLAGTGELFF. The rearrangement uses TRBV7-2 and TRBJ2-2; 9 bases line up with TRBD2. The CDR3 sequence is 15 residues long. Per the germline V gene, CDR1 is SGHTA and CDR2 is FQGNSA. After removal of 5 bases from V and 5 bases from J, the junction contained 6 bases not matched to a gene.

This clone turned up a few times. The rearrangement links TRBV19 to TRBJ2-2, with 11 positions matching TRBD1. Germline V lookup: CDR1 LNHDA, CDR2 SQIVND (reference sequence). With V trimmed by 7 bases and J by 7 bases, 11 bases remained unmatched. The CDR3 covers 16 residues. CDR3 coding DNA: TGTGCCAGTACAACCGGACAGGGGGCAGATGGCGGGGAGCTGTTTTTT. Protein sequence: CASTTGQGADGGELFF.

V is TRBV5-6 and J is TRBJ1-1; perhaps TRBD1 as D (6 bases). Deletions cut 2 bases from V and 4 bases from J, with 12 bases between. The CDR3 is 14 amino acids. Germline CDR1 is SGHDT and CDR2 is YYEEEE. In DNA, the CDR3 is TGTGCCAGCAGCTTCATAGACAGGTCCACTGAAGCTTTCTTT. Encoded protein: CASSFIDRSTEAFF.

The chain links TRBV7-9 to TRBJ2-2; D tentatively fits TRBD1 or TRBD2 (5 bases each). Trimming stripped 3 bases from V and 6 bases from J, with 8 bases between. Per the germline V gene, CDR1 is SEHNR and CDR2 is FQNEAQ (reference sequence). The length of the CDR3 is 13 residues. The CDR3 here is CASSLGVAGELFF. In DNA, the CDR3 is TGTGCCAGCAGCTTGGGGGTCGCCGGGGAGCTGTTTTTT.

The rearrangement joins TRBV7-9 to TRBJ1-2; 7 bases match TRBD1. Germline V gene data show CDR1 as SEHNR and CDR2 as FQNEAQ (reference sequence). The CDR3 has 13 residues. V trimming: 6 bases; J trimming: 6 bases; junction bases outside the gene matches: 7. CDR3 DNA sequence: TGTGCCAGCAGTTTGAACACAGGGGATGGCTACACCTTC. Amino acid sequence: CASSLNTGDGYTF. The full variable domain, its missing parts supplied by reference TRBV7-9 and TRBJ1-2, is DTGVSQNPRHKITKRGQNVTFRCDPISEHNRLYWYRQTLGQGPEFLTYFQNEAQLEKSRLLSDRFSAERPKGSFSTLEIQRTEQGDSAMYLCASSLNTGDGYTFGSGTRLTVV.

The V call is TRBV5-1, the J call TRBJ2-7; 7 bases match TRBD1. Trimming took 4 bases from V and 2 from J; bases not matched to a gene: 9. Germline assignment: CDR1 SGHRS and CDR2 YFSETQ. This CDR3 contains 15 residues. The DNA of the CDR3 is TGCGCCAGCAGCATCGACAGGGTCCCGACCTACGAGCAGTACTTC. As protein: CASSIDRVPTYEQYF.

This chain connects TRBV7-2 to TRBJ1-1, with D maybe TRBD1 (5 bases). CDR3 length: 16 amino acids. V lost 2 bases, J lost 9 bases, and 22 bases lay in between. CDR1 and CDR2 from the germline V gene are SGHTA and FQGNSA. The CDR3 nucleotides read TGTGCCAGCAGCTTACAGCCTGGGGACGGACGGCAACAAGCTTTCTTT. As protein: CASSLQPGDGRQQAFF.